Below, one T cell receptor (beta chain) is given with its context. Its antigen is unknown. The junction had 9 bases not matched to a gene; V was cut back by 2 bases and J by 4 bases. Germline CDR1 and CDR2: ENHRY and SYGVKD. The CDR3 consists of 17 residues. PCR was performed using 60 Vbeta and 13 Jbeta primers. Data came from immunoSEQ multiplex PCR; TCRdb stores just in-frame clones and leaves some out. The sample table includes tens of thousands of clones. This entry is derived from a study of cytomegalovirus exposure and HLA in healthy donors. Study outcomes and limitations: The listing of 150 or so TCR beta chains classed them as cytomegalovirus-associated.

The TCR sequence derives from a man between 18 and 35 years old in good health and CMV-seropositive. The V call is TRBV10-3, the J call TRBJ2-7; 12 nucleotides line up with TRBD2. Sequenced input: PBMCs. CDR3 in amino acids: CAISEPSSGLAGYEQYF. DNA of the CDR3: TGTGCCATCAGTGAGCCGTCCTCTGGACTAGCGGGGTACGAGCAGTACTTC.